This T cell receptor (beta chain) was found in a study of T cells after yellow fever vaccination. Findings and limits, study-wide: Some clonotypes were seen in both the CD4 and the CD8 compartments. These made up a small share and likely arose from convergent recombination.

This clonotype was recorded many times. Its specificity is not known. TCRdb processed the 5' RACE reads anew with MiXCR; each CDR3 protein has one entry. The sample carries some 110,000 distinct CDR3 sequences, 7.2% recorded once. The germline V gene encodes CDR1 SGHTA and CDR2 FQGNSA. CDR3 length: 14 residues. V lost 3 bases, J lost 5 bases, and 4 bases stayed unmatched. The source is a young man who received the YFV17D yellow fever vaccine. The sample was CD4+ T cells sorted from PBMCs, taken more than 40 days after the first yellow fever vaccination. The V call is TRBV7-2, the J call TRBJ2-5; TRBD2 matches at 9 bases. CDR3 coding DNA: TGTGCCAGCAGCTTGCGCGGGGGGGGGGAGACCCAGTACTTC. This gives the protein CASSLRGGGETQYF.